The clone carrying this T cell receptor (beta chain) was recorded only once. What it binds is not known. These data come from a study of T cell repertoires in cytomegalovirus infection. Study overall: Epitope selection comprised recently identified HLA-C-restricted CMV epitopes and well-studied HLA-B-restricted CMV epitopes. Study-wide findings and caveats: Using cumulative public TCR beta family frequency, the authors identified those who carried CMV together with the relevant HLA.

TCRdb re-analysed the reads in MiXCR, keeping a single row per CDR3 protein. The table has fewer than 1,000,000 distinct CDR3 sequences, roughly 31% seen once. The germline CDR1 and CDR2 sequences are LNHDA and SQIVND (reference sequence). V was cut by 4 bases and J by 3 bases, with 13 bases left in between. The CDR3 sequence is 15 residues long. This chain uses TRBV19 with TRBJ1-5; D might be TRBD1 (5 bases). The sequences come from cultured CD8+ T cells from PBMCs, collected from culture after CMV antigen stimulation. The source of this sequence is a human donor in good health (CMV status not recorded). Some clones in this sample may be carry-over from other donors' samples. For the CDR3, the DNA is TGTGCCAGTAGTAAAGACGACAGTTCCAATCAGCCCCAGCATTTT. Encoded protein: CASSKDDSSNQPQHF. The full variable domain, rest sourced from reference TRBV19 and TRBJ1-5, is DGGITQSPKYLFRKEGQNVTLSCEQNLNHDAMYWYRQDPGQGLRLIYYSQIVNDFQKGDIAEGYSVSREKKESFPLTVTSAQKNPTAFYLCASSKDDSSNQPQHFGDGTRLSIL.